The 26 T cell receptor beta chains given below trace back to one sample, sequenced in a study of OX40 agonist ivuxolimab in advanced cancers. Libraries came from the immunoSEQ multiplex PCR assay. TCRdb took over this immuneACCESS table, retaining in-frame rearrangements with V and J assigned. Such tables are incomplete; in checked studies, under half of the missing clones stem from an unresolved V gene, and the remainder is unexplained. The sample data list about 150,000 clones, and about 92% of these were observed just once. The ten largest clones take up 0.9% to 1.2% of the sample. Specimen: CD4+ or CD8+ T cells sorted from blood, collected in a trial of the OX40 agonist ivuxolimab. Receptor source: an adult with an advanced solid tumor such as melanoma, head and neck, liver or kidney cancer.

The chain recombines TRBV7-2 with TRBJ2-1, with 8 bases aligning to TRBD1. The CDR3 extends over 15 amino acids. Per germline, CDR1 SGHTA and CDR2 FQGNSA. The V segment lost 1 base and the J segment 7 bases; nucleotides outside the gene matches: 6. CDR3 sequence (DNA): TGTGCCAGCAGCTTAGGCCAGGGGGCTTGGAATGAGCAGTTCTTC. It translates to CASSLGQGAWNEQFF.

The J gene is TRBJ2-4, the V gene TRBV9; D might be TRBD1 (6 bases). CDR3 length: 16 residues. The ends were cut back, 0 bases at V and 2 bases at J, with 12 bases in the middle. Germline V gene sequence: CDR1 SGDLS, CDR2 YYNGEE. The CDR3 spells CASSVVAQGSKNIQYF. CDR3 coding DNA: TGTGCCAGCAGCGTAGTTGCTCAGGGGTCCAAAAACATTCAGTACTTC.

The chain is built from TRBV4-1 and TRBJ1-6; the D is unclear. Trimming took 0 bases from V and 7 from J, leaving 10 bases between them. Germline V CDR1 and CDR2: MGHRA, YSYEKL. CDR3 length: 15 residues. The CDR3 loop reads CASSQDPQRNSPLHF. The DNA of the CDR3 is TGCGCCAGCAGCCAAGATCCACAGAGGAATTCACCCCTCCACTTT.

The genes are TRBV10-3 and TRBJ2-1; 8 bases agree with TRBD1. CDR1 ENHRY and CDR2 SYGVKD come from the germline V gene. This CDR3 contains 15 residues. The J segment lost 6 bases and the V segment lost 6 bases, leaving 10 bases of the junction unmatched. CDR3 in amino acids: CAIRADRGQINEQFF. CDR3 DNA: TGTGCCATCAGGGCTGACAGGGGACAAATCAATGAGCAGTTCTTC.

CDR3 residues: CSPRTFEDGEQFF. CDR3 nucleotides: TGCAGCCCACGGACCTTCGAGGACGGTGAGCAGTTCTTC. This rearrangement joins TRBV29-1 to TRBJ2-1, with D unclear. V was pared by 8 bases and J by 9 bases, with 20 bases between. This CDR3 comprises 13 residues. CDR1 SQVTM and CDR2 ANQGSEA come from the germline V gene.

V usage is TRBV5-4 and J usage is TRBJ2-5, with D maybe TRBD1 (6 bases). The V gene lost 4 bases and the J gene lost 6 bases, with 10 bases spanning the gap. From germline, CDR1 is SGHNT and CDR2 YYREEE (reference sequence). CDR3 size: 12 residues. CDR3 DNA sequence: TGTGCCAGCAGCCTTACAGGGAAGACCCAGTACTTC. Its protein is CASSLTGKTQYF.

The CDR3 region is CASSPGPGAKNIQYF. The CDR3 region has the DNA TGTGCCAGTAGTCCAGGTCCCGGGGCCAAAAACATTCAGTACTTC. The chain is built from TRBV19 and TRBJ2-4; no definite D call. Per the germline V gene, CDR1 is LNHDA and CDR2 is SQIVND (reference sequence). The length of the CDR3 is 15 residues. V was cut by 5 bases and J by 1 base, with 12 bases left in between.

The chain joins TRBV19 to TRBJ1-6; unclear D gene. The germline gives CDR1 LNHDA, CDR2 SQIVND (reference sequence). Trimming removed 7 bases at V and 10 bases at J, with 11 bases between. The CDR3 extends over 12 amino acids. CDR3 residues: CASNGFGSPLHF. The CDR3 DNA sequence: TGTGCCAGTAACGGGTTCGGGTCACCCCTCCACTTT.

CDR3 bases: TGTGCCAGCAGCGTAAAGGGCGGGTATCGCAATGAGCAGTTCTTC. It specifies CASSVKGGYRNEQFF. V and J are TRBV9 and TRBJ2-1, with a tentative D call TRBD2 (5 bases). From germline, CDR1 is SGDLS and CDR2 YYNGEE. V lost 1 base and J 6 bases, leaving 14 bases between the germline ends. This CDR3 has 15 amino acids.

This chain connects TRBV19 to TRBJ1-5; the match to TRBD1 covers 11 bases. Germline lookup yields CDR1 LNHDA and CDR2 SQIVND (reference sequence). J gave up 2 bases and V 3 bases, and 6 bases lay outside the gene matches. The CDR3 loop spans 17 amino acids. DNA for the CDR3: TGTGCCAGTAGTATTTCGGACAGGGGGCGAGGCAATCAGCCCCAGCATTTT. This gives the protein CASSISDRGRGNQPQHF.

This sequence joins TRBV30 and TRBJ1-1; D perhaps matches TRBD1 (5 bases). In germline, CDR1 is GTSNPN, CDR2 SVGIG (reference sequence). This CDR3 is built from 15 residues. V lost 4 bases to trimming and J lost 0 bases, with 15 bases between them. This chain's CDR3 is CAWNGRGRMNTEAFF. CDR3 nucleotides: TGTGCCTGGAATGGGAGGGGAAGAATGAACACTGAAGCTTTCTTT.

A word on this clone: Other DNA sequences in the same sample also yield this CDR3. This rearrangement joins TRBV9 to TRBJ1-2; TRBD1 is a possible D gene (5 bases). Deletions cut 4 bases from V and 5 bases from J, with 15 bases between. The CDR3 runs 14 residues. In germline, CDR1 is SGDLS, CDR2 YYNGEE. DNA for the CDR3: TGTGCCAGCAGCATCGACACAGGAGGATATGGCTACACCTTC. Its translation is CASSIDTGGYGYTF.

This clone was seen only once. V gene TRBV28 combines with J gene TRBJ1-3, with D unresolved. The germline V gene has CDR1 MDHEN and CDR2 SYDVKM. The CDR3 extends over 14 amino acids. The V end lost 4 bases, the J end lost 2 bases, and 9 bases lay between the germline ends. The CDR3: CASSSEVPGNTIYF. CDR3 sequence (DNA): TGTGCCAGCAGTTCGGAGGTACCTGGAAACACCATATATTTT.

This chain links TRBV5-1 with TRBJ1-1; D might be TRBD1 (6 bases). Germline V CDR1 and CDR2: SGHRS, YFSETQ. The CDR3 totals 14 residues. Trimming took off 0 bases at V and 6 bases at J, with 12 bases between the two ends. The DNA for the CDR3 is TGCGCCAGCAGCTTGGAGGGACAAAACGCTGAAGCTTTCTTT. Amino acids: CASSLEGQNAEAFF.

The chain has TRBV7-3 and TRBJ2-3, with D unresolved. CDR3 length: 12 amino acids. Germline loops: CDR1 SGHTA, CDR2 FQGTGA. The V gene lost 5 bases and the J gene lost 8 bases, with 11 bases spanning the gap. The CDR3 sequence: CASSPPSGTQYF. The CDR3 DNA follows: TGTGCCAGCAGCCCTCCCTCGGGTACGCAGTATTTT.

This clone was seen only once. This rearrangement joins TRBV7-2 to TRBJ1-1; D not resolved. V dropped 0 bases and J dropped 5 bases, with 10 bases sitting between them. CDR3 length: 14 amino acids. Germline V gene data show CDR1 as SGHTA and CDR2 as FQGNSA. The DNA of the CDR3 is TGTGCCAGCAGCTTAGCTCAGATCGGAACTGAAGCTTTCTTT. It codes for CASSLAQIGTEAFF.

The chain couples TRBV28 to TRBJ1-1, with D unclear. The CDR3 runs 11 residues. With 6 bases removed from V and 7 bases from J, the gap between germline ends came to 9 bases. Germline V gives CDR1 MDHEN, CDR2 SYDVKM. The CDR3 coding sequence is TGTGCCAGCAGCTCACTTATTGAAGCTTTCTTT. This encodes CASSSLIEAFF.

CDR3 nucleotides: TGTGCCAGCAGCCAAGGGGGGTCCTACCCCGAGACTAGCGGGAACGAGCAGTACTTC. Its protein is CASSQGGSYPETSGNEQYF. The gene calls are TRBV14 and TRBJ2-7; TRBD2 agrees at 11 bases. The CDR3 sequence is 19 residues long. The V segment lost 1 base and the J segment 5 bases; nucleotides outside the gene matches: 16. Germline CDR1 and CDR2: SGHDN and FVKESK.

The V call is TRBV4-1, the J call TRBJ1-2, with 7 bases matching TRBD1. CDR1 and CDR2 (germline): MGHRA, YSYEKL. This CDR3 comprises 16 residues. V was clipped by 1 base and J by 4 bases; unmatched bases: 9. CDR3 sequence reads: CASSQVRQGLTYGYTF. The CDR3 DNA follows: TGCGCCAGCAGCCAAGTCCGACAGGGACTTACCTATGGCTACACCTTC.

The chain recombines TRBV19 with TRBJ1-1; D may be TRBD1 (5 bases). The CDR3 loop spans 14 amino acids. Germline CDR1 is LNHDA and CDR2 is SQIVND (reference sequence). Deletions cut 10 bases from V and 0 bases from J, with 15 bases between. For the CDR3, the DNA is TGTGCCACCAGAGATGGGGCGATGAACACTGAAGCTTTCTTT. Encoded protein: CATRDGAMNTEAFF.

The chain joins TRBV29-1 to TRBJ2-7; D is ambiguous. Germline V gene lookup returns CDR1 SQVTM and CDR2 ANQGSEA. The CDR3 is 13 residues long. The ends were cut back, 2 bases at V and 2 bases at J, with 10 bases in the middle. The DNA for the CDR3 is TGCAGCGTTGAAACCGGGTTTGCCTACGAGCAGTACTTC. Residues: CSVETGFAYEQYF.

This sequence joins TRBV5-1 and TRBJ2-2; 9 bases agree with TRBD1. Germline values: CDR1 SGHRS, CDR2 YFSETQ. The CDR3 spans 16 residues. With 2 bases clipped from V and 2 bases from J, the junction kept 4 bases outside the gene matches. The chain's CDR3 is CASSLTGGANTGELFF. The CDR3 DNA follows: TGCGCCAGCAGCTTAACAGGGGGCGCAAACACCGGGGAGCTGTTTTTT.

The V call is TRBV5-8, the J call TRBJ1-3; possible D gene TRBD1, 6 bases. Trimming took 3 bases from V and 0 from J, leaving 10 bases between them. CDR1 SGHTS and CDR2 YDEGEE come from the germline V gene. The CDR3 extends over 15 amino acids. The CDR3 nucleotides are TGTGCCAGCAGCTCGGACAGAATCTCTGGAAACACCATATATTTT. Translating it yields CASSSDRISGNTIYF.

DNA for the CDR3: TGTGCCAGTAGTAAAGACCCCTCGGCAGGGGGCCGGTACGAGCAGTACTTC. This codes for CASSKDPSAGGRYEQYF. This chain uses TRBV19 with TRBJ2-7; 8 positions match TRBD1. This CDR3 has 17 residues. Trimming took 4 bases from V and 4 from J; bases not matched to a gene: 15. Germline CDR1 LNHDA, CDR2 SQIVND (reference sequence).

CDR3 loop: CASTPGAADAYEQYF. The CDR3 DNA reads as TGTGCCAGCACCCCGGGGGCTGCGGACGCCTACGAGCAGTACTTC. This rearrangement joins TRBV28 to TRBJ2-7; either TRBD1 or TRBD2 may supply D (6 bases each). Germline assignment: CDR1 MDHEN and CDR2 SYDVKM. Trimming stripped 7 bases from V and 2 bases from J, with 18 bases between. The CDR3 totals 15 residues.

This clone was seen once. The chain carries TRBV4-3 and TRBJ2-3; 9 bases align to TRBD2. The CDR3 sequence is 16 residues long. Per germline, CDR1 LGHNA and CDR2 YSLEER. Trimming took 0 bases from V and 7 from J; bases not matched to a gene: 8. The CDR3 protein is CASSQDPSGGPYTQYF. DNA for the CDR3: TGCGCCAGCAGCCAAGATCCCAGCGGGGGGCCTTATACGCAGTATTTT.